The 16 T cell receptor beta chains below all came from one sample that was sequenced in a study of identical twins (dated by TCRdb to the mid-2010s). Library prep was done by 5' RACE. The instrument given in TCRdb is Illumina HiSeq 2000. Starting from the raw public reads, TCRdb applied fastp trimming at Q25, assembled clones with MiXCR and retained in-frame beta chains. Duplicate CDR3 protein sequences are folded into a single record with the most common DNA and genes. The sample table shows over 200,000 distinct CDR3 sequences, and under 8.5% are seen once. The ten largest clones represent about 15% of the sample. The sample also formed part of further work on T cells expressing NK-cell markers.

The sample consisted of CD8+ T cells sorted from blood. The receptor set was obtained from a woman between 18 and 29 years old in good health.

In this sample, this clonotype turned up a few times. The rearrangement joins TRBV7-2 to TRBJ2-1; 13 bases are a match to TRBD2. The CDR3 is made up of 15 amino acids. The J segment lost 10 bases and the V segment lost 5 bases, leaving 8 bases of the junction unmatched. Germline V gene data show CDR1 as SGHTA and CDR2 as FQGNSA. The CDR3 DNA reads TGTGCCAGCAGCCCTACCGGGACTAGCGGGGAGGAGCAGTTCTTC. Translating it yields CASSPTGTSGEEQFF.

This clonotype occurred many times. The genes are TRBV7-2 and TRBJ2-7; D may be TRBD1 or TRBD2 (6 bases each). CDR1 and CDR2 (germline): SGHTA, FQGNSA. CDR3 length: 15 residues. V gave up 3 bases and J gave up 4 bases, with 16 bases separating them. CDR3 in amino acids: CASSFGGQPLYEQYF. In nucleotides, the CDR3 is TGTGCCAGCAGCTTCGGGGGACAACCATTGTACGAGCAGTACTTC.

This clonotype turned up a few times. The chain joins TRBV27 to TRBJ1-6; a possible D gene is TRBD1 (6 bases). V was pared by 5 bases and J by 3 bases, with 14 bases between. The CDR3 runs 16 residues. CDR1 MNHEY and CDR2 SMNVEV come from the germline V gene (reference sequence). The CDR3: CASSPYREIYNSPLHF. The DNA of the CDR3 is TGTGCCAGCAGTCCATACAGGGAAATCTATAATTCACCCCTCCACTTT.

This clonotype appeared many times. This chain joins TRBV9 and TRBJ1-2; 8 positions match TRBD1. Germline V gene data show CDR1 as SGDLS and CDR2 as YYNGEE. The CDR3 is made up of 11 amino acids. The J segment lost 10 bases and the V segment lost 3 bases, leaving 2 bases of the junction unmatched. CDR3 residues: CASSETGVYTF. DNA of the CDR3: TGTGCCAGCAGCGAGACAGGGGTCTACACCTTC.

V and J are TRBV24-1 and TRBJ1-1, with unresolved D. CDR3 length equals 15 residues. Trimming took off 0 bases at V and 1 base at J, with 8 bases between the two ends. Germline CDR1 and CDR2: KGHDR and SFDVKD. The CDR3 DNA follows: TGTGCCACCAGTGATTTGCTACTAGAGAACACTGAAGCTTTCTTT. This encodes CATSDLLLENTEAFF.

This clonotype was seen a handful of times. The chain links TRBV5-1 to TRBJ1-1; D is uncertain. From germline, CDR1 is SGHRS and CDR2 YFSETQ. The CDR3 totals 12 residues. The V gene lost 1 base and the J gene lost 7 bases, with 8 bases spanning the gap. The CDR3 sequence: CASSLPSLEAFF. In nucleotides, the CDR3 is TGCGCCAGCAGCTTGCCCAGCCTTGAAGCTTTCTTT. The variable domain in full, completed from reference TRBV5-1 and TRBJ1-1, reads KAGVTQTPRYLIKTRGQQVTLSCSPISGHRSVSWYQQTPGQGLQFLFEYFSETQRNKGNFPGRFSGRQFSNSRSEMNVSTLELGDSALYLCASSLPSLEAFFGQGTRLTVV.

In its sample, this clonotype was seen many times. The chain joins TRBV7-2 to TRBJ2-1; D may be TRBD2 (6 bases). Looked up from germline, CDR1 is SGHTA and CDR2 is FQGNSA. The V gene lost 5 bases and the J gene lost 5 bases, with 16 bases spanning the gap. The CDR3 is 15 amino acids. The CDR3 DNA sequence: TGTGCCAGCAGCCCCCTTGGCGGGGCCAACAATGAGCAGTTCTTC. Translating it yields CASSPLGGANNEQFF. The full variable domain, with the rest looked up from reference TRBV7-2 and TRBJ2-1, is GAGVSQSPSNKVTEKGKDVELRCDPISGHTALYWYRQSLGQGLEFLIYFQGNSAPDKSGLPSDRFSAERTGGSVSTLTIQRTQQEDSAVYLCASSPLGGANNEQFFGPGTRLTVL.

The rearrangement joins TRBV7-9 to TRBJ2-7; 9 bases line up with TRBD2. CDR3 length: 13 amino acids. The germline CDR1 and CDR2 sequences are SEHNR and FQNEAQ (reference sequence). V shed 7 bases and J 4 bases; nucleotides not matched to a gene: 5. The CDR3 bases are TGTGCCAGCAATAGCGGGAGAGGATACGAGCAGTACTTC. Amino acids: CASNSGRGYEQYF.

This clonotype occurred many times. The V gene is TRBV9, the J gene TRBJ1-1; D remains unclear. Germline-derived CDR1 and CDR2 are SGDLS and YYNGEE. This CDR3 spans 13 amino acids. Trimming took off 2 bases at V and 4 bases at J, with 9 bases between the two ends. CDR3 in DNA: TGTGCCAGCAGCGTTGGCCCGGCCACTGAAGCTTTCTTT. This encodes CASSVGPATEAFF.

Only a few counts were recorded for this clonotype. The chain joins TRBV7-9 to TRBJ2-1; 11 bases fit TRBD2. The germline V gene has CDR1 SEHNR and CDR2 FQNEAQ (reference sequence). The junction had 3 bases not matched to a gene; V was cut back by 8 bases and J by 6 bases. The CDR3 runs to 13 residues. DNA of the CDR3: TGTGCCAGCGAACTAGCGGGAGCCAATGAGCAGTTCTTC. This encodes CASELAGANEQFF.

This clonotype turned up a few times. The rearrangement uses TRBV12-3 or TRBV12-4 and TRBJ2-3, with TRBD1 matching 8 bases. The CDR3 has 15 residues. Trimming took 3 bases from V and 4 from J; bases not matched to a gene: 6. The CDR3 is CASSLDRDIADTQYF. The CDR3 region has the DNA TGTGCCAGCAGTTTGGACAGGGACATCGCAGATACGCAGTATTTT.

This clonotype was seen many times. The rearrangement uses TRBV29-1 and TRBJ2-7, with TRBD2 matching 7 bases. CDR1 and CDR2 (germline): SQVTM, ANQGSEA. V was pared by 6 bases and J by 7 bases, with 6 bases of the junction left unmatched. This CDR3 is built from 11 residues. CDR3 amino acids: CSVTFGGEQYF. The CDR3 DNA is TGCAGCGTCACGTTCGGGGGGGAGCAGTACTTC.

This clonotype has more than one count but fewer than ten. The chain has TRBV27 and TRBJ1-2, with D maybe TRBD1 (6 bases). Trimming took 3 bases from V and 8 from J, leaving 19 bases between them. Germline loops: CDR1 MNHEY, CDR2 SMNVEV (reference sequence). The CDR3 is 15 amino acids. CDR3 coding DNA: TGTGCCAGCAGTTTTATTGGGGGTCAGGGGTACGGCTACACCTTC. Protein: CASSFIGGQGYGYTF.

This rearrangement joins TRBV5-6 to TRBJ1-2, with 8 bases that match TRBD1. The CDR3 runs 13 residues. The V gene's germline CDR1 is SGHDT and CDR2 YYEEEE. V shed 5 bases and J 8 bases; nucleotides not matched to a gene: 8. The CDR3 here is CASRSTGVYGYTF. CDR3 sequence (DNA): TGTGCCAGCAGATCGACAGGGGTGTACGGCTACACCTTC.

The genes are TRBV7-2 and TRBJ2-1; 14 bases fit TRBD2. The length of the CDR3 is 17 residues. Germline V gives CDR1 SGHTA, CDR2 FQGNSA. V lost 5 bases to trimming and J lost 6 bases; unmatched junction nucleotides: 9. This chain's CDR3 is CASSLGTSGSSANEQFF. CDR3 nucleotide sequence: TGTGCCAGCAGCCTCGGGACTAGCGGGAGTTCGGCCAATGAGCAGTTCTTC.

This clonotype came up a few times. The chain couples TRBV6-1 to TRBJ1-5; D perhaps matches TRBD1 (5 bases). Germline V gene sequence: CDR1 MNHNS, CDR2 SASEGT. V lost 5 bases and J lost 0, with 11 bases in between. The CDR3 covers 15 residues. In nucleotides, the CDR3 is TGTGCCAGCAGTCGACAGTTCAATAGCAATCAGCCCCAGCATTTT. It translates to CASSRQFNSNQPQHF.